This T cell receptor (beta chain) was identified during a study of blood T cell repertoires in COVID-19. About the study: From the United States, Italy and Spain came samples of acute and convalescent COVID-19. T cells, B-cell-depleted T cells, or PBMCs provided the cDNA or gDNA that served as material.

The CDR3 covers 16 residues. The V gene end was trimmed by 2 bases and the J gene end by 2 bases; junction bases not matched to a gene: 6. Germline CDR1 and CDR2: LNHDA and SQIVND (reference sequence). Sequencing used immunoSEQ multiplex PCR; TCRdb keeps in-frame clones, though not all of them. This sample yields roughly 280,000 clones, of which around 78% are seen a single time; less than 6% belongs to the top ten. The sequenced sample consisted of peripheral blood. The chain carries TRBV19 and TRBJ1-3; 7 positions agree with TRBD1. The sequence was collected from a man aged 60 to 75 who had recovered from COVID-19. The CDR3 DNA follows: TGTGCCAGTAGTATATGGACAGGTCTCGCTGGAAACACCATATATTTT. Protein product: CASSIWTGLAGNTIYF.